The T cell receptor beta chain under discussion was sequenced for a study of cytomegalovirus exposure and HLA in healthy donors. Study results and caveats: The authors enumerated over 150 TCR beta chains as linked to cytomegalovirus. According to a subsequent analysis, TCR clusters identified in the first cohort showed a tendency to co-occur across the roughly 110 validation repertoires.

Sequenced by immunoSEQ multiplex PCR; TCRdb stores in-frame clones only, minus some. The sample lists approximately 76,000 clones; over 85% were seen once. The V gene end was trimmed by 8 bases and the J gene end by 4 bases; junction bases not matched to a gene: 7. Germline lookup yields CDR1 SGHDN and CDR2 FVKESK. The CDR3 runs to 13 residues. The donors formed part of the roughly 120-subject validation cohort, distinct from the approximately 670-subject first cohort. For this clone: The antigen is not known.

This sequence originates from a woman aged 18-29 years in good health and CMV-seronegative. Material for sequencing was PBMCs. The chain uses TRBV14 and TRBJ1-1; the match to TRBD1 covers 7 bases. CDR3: CASSGQLGTEAFF. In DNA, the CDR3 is TGTGCCAGCTCGGGACAGTTGGGCACTGAAGCTTTCTTT.